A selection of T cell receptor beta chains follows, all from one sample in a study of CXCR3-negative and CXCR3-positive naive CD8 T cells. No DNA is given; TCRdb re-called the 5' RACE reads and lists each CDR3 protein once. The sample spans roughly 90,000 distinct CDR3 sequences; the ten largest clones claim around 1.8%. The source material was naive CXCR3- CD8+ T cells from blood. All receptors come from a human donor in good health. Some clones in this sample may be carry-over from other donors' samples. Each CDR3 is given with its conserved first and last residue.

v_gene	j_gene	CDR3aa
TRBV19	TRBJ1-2	CATLGLFNGYGYTF
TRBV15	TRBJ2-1	CATSRVGLVGSMEYNEQFF
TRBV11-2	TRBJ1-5	CASSLGGHLSNQPQHF
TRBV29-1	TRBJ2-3	CSVYPGTLGQFRSDTQYF
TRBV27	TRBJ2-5	CASSYGTGWTQYF
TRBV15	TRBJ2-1	CATSIGLAGGNNEQFF
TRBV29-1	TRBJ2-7	CSVRDGVEQYF
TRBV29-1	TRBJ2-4	CSALGGRNIQYF
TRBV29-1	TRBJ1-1	CSVEPGPGNTEAFF
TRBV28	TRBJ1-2	CASSLYQGTHGYTF
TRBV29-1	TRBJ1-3	CSARGSGNTIYF